The clone carrying this TCR beta chain appeared a single time. As yet, its antigen is unknown. The PCR had 60 Vbeta and 13 Jbeta primers. Sequenced by immunoSEQ multiplex PCR; TCRdb stores in-frame clones only, minus some. In the table there are over 150,000 clones, more than 85% of which are singletons. Healthy individuals who donated bone marrow served as the donors. This specimen belongs to a study of cytomegalovirus exposure and HLA in healthy donors. Study-level background: Genetic ancestry analysis placed 75% to 85% of the roughly 400 donors that were genotyped in the Caucasian-associated cluster. Study findings and constraints: Serostatus for CMV was the only available immune exposure information.

Trimming left V 4 bases short and J 3 bases short, with 15 bases between. Germline V lookup: CDR1 SGHAT, CDR2 FQNNGV. CDR3 length: 15 residues. Sample: PBMCs. This TCR was sampled from a girl under two years old in good health and CMV-seronegative. This sequence joins TRBV11-2 and TRBJ1-2, with D tentatively TRBD1 (6 bases). The CDR3 nucleotides are TGTGCCAGCAGCTACTGGCGAAAGGGGGACTATGGCTACACCTTC. The encoded protein is CASSYWRKGDYGYTF.